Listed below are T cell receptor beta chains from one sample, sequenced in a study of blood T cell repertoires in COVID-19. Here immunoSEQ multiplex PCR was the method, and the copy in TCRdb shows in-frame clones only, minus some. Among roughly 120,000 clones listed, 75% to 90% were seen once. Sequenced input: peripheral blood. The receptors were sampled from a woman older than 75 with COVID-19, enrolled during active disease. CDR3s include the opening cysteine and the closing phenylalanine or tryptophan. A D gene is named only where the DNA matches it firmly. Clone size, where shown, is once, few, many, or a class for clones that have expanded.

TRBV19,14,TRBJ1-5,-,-,CASSITWADQPQHF,TGTGCCAGTAGTATAACCTGGGCAGATCAGCCCCAGCATTTT
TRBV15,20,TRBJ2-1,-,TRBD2,CATSRDSVRFSSGTGNEQFF,TGTGCCACCAGCAGAGATAGTGTCCGCTTTAGTAGCGGGACCGGCAATGAGCAGTTCTTC
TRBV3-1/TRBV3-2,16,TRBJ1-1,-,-,CASSQYGPALNTEAFF,TGTGCCAGCAGCCAATATGGGCCCGCACTGAACACTGAAGCTTTCTTT
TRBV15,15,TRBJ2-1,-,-,CATSRDVSYDNEQFF,TGTGCCACCAGCAGAGATGTATCCTACGACAATGAGCAGTTCTTC
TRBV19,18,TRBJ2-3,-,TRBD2,CASSIGGLAGSGTDTQYF,TGTGCCAGTAGTATAGGGGGACTAGCGGGATCCGGCACAGATACGCAGTATTTT
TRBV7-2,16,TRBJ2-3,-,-,CASSFRTGSSTDTQYF,TGTGCCAGCAGCTTCAGGACTGGATCTAGCACAGATACGCAGTATTTT
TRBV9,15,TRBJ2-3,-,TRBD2,CASSATSGTTDTQYF,TGTGCCAGCAGCGCGACTAGCGGGACCACAGATACGCAGTATTTT
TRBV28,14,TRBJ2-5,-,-,CASSLLRPQETQYF,TGTGCCAGCAGTTTGTTGCGCCCTCAAGAGACCCAGTACTTC
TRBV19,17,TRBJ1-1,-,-,CATTPRTVGIMNTEAFF,TGTGCCACCACTCCCCGGACAGTCGGCATTATGAACACTGAAGCTTTCTTT
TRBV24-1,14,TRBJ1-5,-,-,CATSDPGFNQPQHF,TGTGCCACCAGTGATCCGGGGTTCAATCAGCCCCAGCATTTT
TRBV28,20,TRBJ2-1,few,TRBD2,CASSPLGLAGPSRTYNEQFF,TGTGCCAGCAGTCCCCTTGGACTAGCGGGACCCAGTAGGACCTACAATGAGCAGTTCTTC
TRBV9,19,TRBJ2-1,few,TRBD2,CASSVVGGGLAGGGNEQFF,TGTGCCAGCAGCGTAGTAGGAGGGGGGCTAGCGGGAGGCGGTAATGAGCAGTTCTTC
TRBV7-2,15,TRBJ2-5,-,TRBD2,CATSPEGGSPETQYF,TGTGCCACCTCCCCGGAGGGCGGGAGCCCCGAGACCCAGTACTTC
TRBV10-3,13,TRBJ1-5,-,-,CAISGGLNQPQHF,TGTGCCATCAGTGGCGGTCTTAACCAGCCCCAGCATTTT
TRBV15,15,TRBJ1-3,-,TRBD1,CATSIGTGGRNTIYF,TGTGCCACCAGCATCGGGACAGGGGGCCGGAACACCATATATTTT
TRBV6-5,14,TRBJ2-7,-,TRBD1,CASSPGQSFYEQYF,TGTGCCAGCAGCCCGGGACAGAGCTTCTACGAGCAGTACTTC
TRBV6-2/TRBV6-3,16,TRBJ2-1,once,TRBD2,CASSYTPSGRVGEQFF,TGTGCCAGCAGTTATACACCTAGCGGGAGAGTCGGTGAGCAGTTCTTC
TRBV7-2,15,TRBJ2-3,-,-,CASSLGHYTTDTQYF,TGTGCCAGCAGCTTGGGACACTATACCACAGATACGCAGTATTTT
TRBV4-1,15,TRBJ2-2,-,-,CASSQSERDTGELFF,TGCGCCAGCAGCCAAAGTGAGCGGGACACCGGGGAGCTGTTTTTT
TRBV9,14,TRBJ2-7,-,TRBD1,CASSATGQTYEQYF,TGTGCCAGCAGCGCCACGGGACAGACCTACGAGCAGTACTTC
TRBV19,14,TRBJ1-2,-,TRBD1,CASSPEQGVYGYTF,TGTGCCAGTAGTCCGGAACAGGGGGTCTATGGCTACACCTTC
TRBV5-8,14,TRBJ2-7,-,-,CASSLDSSSYEQYF,TGTGCCAGCAGCTTGGACTCTAGCTCCTACGAGCAGTACTTC
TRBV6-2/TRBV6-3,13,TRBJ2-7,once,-,CASSYSTGNEQYF,TGTGCCAGCAGTTACTCAACAGGGAACGAGCAGTACTTC
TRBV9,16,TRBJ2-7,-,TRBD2,CASSSISGTSTYEQYF,TGTGCCAGCAGCTCCATTAGCGGGACCTCGACCTACGAGCAGTACTTC